This T cell receptor beta chain was sequenced in a study of radiation and T cells in renal cell carcinoma. About the research overall: Nephrectomy followed 15 Gy stereotactic body radiation by 4 weeks. Study results and caveats: Top tumor clonotypes rose in blood 2 weeks post-radiation, then contracted. Without pretreatment biopsies, baseline tumor clonotype presence was undetermined.

Produced via immunoSEQ multiplex PCR; TCRdb's table is partial and in-frame only. This table holds roughly 130,000 clones, over 75% found once. On this clone: The antigen is not known.

Time point reported: baseline pretreatment blood. Treatment described: 15 Gy SBRT to primary tumor, nephrectomy 4 weeks later. After SBRT, blood was collected at 2 and 4 weeks, plus baseline. Sequencing used blood, obtained from a patient whose treatment included radiotherapy and nephrectomy. This clonotype originated in a woman aged 50 to 60 with renal cell carcinoma.

The CDR3 nucleotides read TGCGCCAGCAGCCTGGTCACCTCCGGGACTACCACAGATACGCAGTATTTT. It translates to CASSLVTSGTTTDTQYF. The chain is built from TRBV5-1 and TRBJ2-3; 7 bases are a match to TRBD2. CDR3 length: 17 residues. The germline CDR1 and CDR2 sequences are SGHRS and YFSETQ. The V and J ends lost 4 bases and 2 bases, in that order; junction bases with no gene match: 13.